This passage covers 32 T cell receptor beta chains from one sample sequenced in a study of human T cells and chemical hapten exposure. TCRdb reanalysed the RACE reads using MiXCR and keeps one entry per CDR3 protein. The profile shows 95,000 to 150,000 distinct CDR3 sequences, roughly 10% of them singletons. Time point defined: patch test 3, about 24 weeks after DPC sensitization. Treatment reported: therapeutic diphenylcyclopropenone sensitization with weekly scalp DPC. The sequenced sample was whole blood, obtained in connection with sensitization to the hapten diphenylcyclopropenone (DPC). These receptors came from a woman in her forties or fifties with alopecia areata. Some clones in this sample may be carry-over from other donors' samples.

The chain employs TRBV29-1 and TRBJ2-3; unclear D gene. CDR1 and CDR2 from the germline V gene are SQVTM and ANQGSEA. CDR3 length: 13 amino acids. The V end was cut by 5 bases, the J end by 1 base, with 10 bases between. CDR3 amino acids: CSVWKSRTDTQYF. CDR3 nucleotide sequence: TGCAGCGTTTGGAAGTCTCGCACAGATACGCAGTATTTT.

This clonotype was recorded at least ten times. The rearrangement links TRBV25-1 to TRBJ2-3; D call uncertain. The germline gives CDR1 MGHDK, CDR2 SYGVNS. V lost 0 bases to trimming and J lost 6 bases, with 7 bases between them. There are 13 residues in the CDR3. CDR3 DNA: TGTGCCAGCAGTGAATACTATTTTGATACGCAGTATTTT. It codes for CASSEYYFDTQYF.

This rearrangement joins TRBV18 to TRBJ1-1; D may be TRBD1 (5 bases). Trimming pared 1 base from V and 7 bases from J, leaving 13 bases between. This CDR3 is built from 14 residues. Germline CDR1 KGHSH, CDR2 LQKENI. CDR3 DNA sequence: TGTGCCAGCTCACCACGCGGGGTTGGGGGTGAAGCTTTCTTT. It translates to CASSPRGVGGEAFF.

This clonotype has only a few counts. The V and J genes are TRBV5-4 and TRBJ2-3, with D possibly matching TRBD2 (5 bases). Deletions cut 0 bases from V and 6 bases from J, with 17 bases between. This CDR3 is 16 amino acids long. Germline V lookup: CDR1 SGHNT, CDR2 YYREEE (reference sequence). The CDR3 is CASSLALAAKGDTQYF. The CDR3 coding sequence is TGTGCCAGCAGCTTGGCGCTAGCAGCAAAAGGGGATACGCAGTATTTT.

The rearrangement joins TRBV2 to TRBJ1-6, with 7 bases that match TRBD1. Germline CDR1 SNHLY, CDR2 FYNNEI. The V gene end was trimmed by 5 bases and the J gene end by 3 bases; junction bases not matched to a gene: 4. The CDR3 has 15 residues. The CDR3 DNA is TGTGCCAGCAGTATCCGACAGGGCTATAATTCACCCCTCCACTTT. Residues: CASSIRQGYNSPLHF.

This clonotype turned up a few times. The genes are TRBV7-2 and TRBJ2-3; tentative D call: TRBD2 (6 bases). This CDR3 has 16 amino acids. Germline V gene data show CDR1 as SGHTA and CDR2 as FQGNSA. Between the trimmed V and J ends, which lost 7 bases and 2 bases, there was a span of 19 bases. The CDR3 region is CASTWGVGGTTDTQYF. CDR3 DNA: TGTGCCAGCACCTGGGGGGTAGGCGGGACCACAGATACGCAGTATTTT. Using reference TRBV7-2 and TRBJ2-3 for the parts outside the CDR3, the full variable domain is GAGVSQSPSNKVTEKGKDVELRCDPISGHTALYWYRQSLGQGLEFLIYFQGNSAPDKSGLPSDRFSAERTGGSVSTLTIQRTQQEDSAVYLCASTWGVGGTTDTQYFGPGTRLTVL.

In its sample, this clonotype was seen many times. The chain has TRBV7-9 and TRBJ1-6, with no clear D. V lost 2 bases and J 8 bases, leaving 4 bases between the germline ends. Per germline, CDR1 SEHNR and CDR2 FQNEAQ (reference sequence). The length of the CDR3 is 12 residues. CDR3 amino acids: CASSLQDSPLHF. DNA for the CDR3: TGTGCCAGCAGCTTACAGGATTCACCCCTCCACTTT. The entire variable domain, with the rest obtained from reference TRBV7-9 and TRBJ1-6, is as follows: DTGVSQNPRHKITKRGQNVTFRCDPISEHNRLYWYRQTLGQGPEFLTYFQNEAQLEKSRLLSDRFSAERPKGSFSTLEIQRTEQGDSAMYLCASSLQDSPLHFGNGTRLTVT.

This clonotype has a handful of counts. This rearrangement joins TRBV6-2 or TRBV6-3 to TRBJ2-5; 8 positions match TRBD1. Germline values: CDR1 MNHEY, CDR2 SVGEGT. The ends lost 7 bases at V and 4 bases at J; junction bases unmatched: 8. The CDR3 consists of 14 residues. The DNA for the CDR3 is TGTGCCAGCACCTTCGGACAGGGCGGAGAGACCCAGTACTTC. Its protein is CASTFGQGGETQYF.

This clonotype showed up just a few times. The chain couples TRBV12-3 or TRBV12-4 to TRBJ1-3; D unresolved. V lost 4 bases to trimming and J lost 4 bases, with 17 bases between them. This CDR3 contains 16 residues. As DNA, the CDR3 is TGTGCCAGCAGTTGGAACAGTTCGCCCTCCGGAAACACCATATATTTT. Its translation is CASSWNSSPSGNTIYF.

This chain uses TRBV3-1 with TRBJ2-1, with TRBD2 matching 13 bases. The CDR3 length is 16 residues. V shed 5 bases, J shed 8 bases, and the junction held 9 bases outside the gene matches. Germline CDR1 reads LGHDT; CDR2 reads YNNKEL (reference sequence). CDR3 DNA sequence: TGTGCCAGCAGCGGGTGGACTAGCGGGAGTGTCGATGAGCAGTTCTTC. Residues: CASSGWTSGSVDEQFF.

This clonotype has ten or more counts. The rearrangement uses TRBV29-1 and TRBJ2-5, with 9 nucleotides matching TRBD2. CDR3 length: 12 amino acids. CDR1 is SQVTM and CDR2 is ANQGSEA in the germline V gene. V shed 7 bases and J 4 bases; nucleotides not matched to a gene: 4. The CDR3 DNA sequence: TGCAGCGCCCTACTAGCGGGAGAGACCCAGTACTTC. It specifies CSALLAGETQYF.

The V and J genes are TRBV15 and TRBJ1-2, with D maybe TRBD1 (6 bases). CDR3 length: 16 amino acids. V was clipped by 0 bases and J by 7 bases, with 18 bases between them. Germline V gene sequence: CDR1 LNHNV, CDR2 YYDKDF (reference sequence). DNA of the CDR3: TGTGCCACCAGCAGAGATTTCGCAGGGGTTAGATTTGGCTACACCTTC. As protein: CATSRDFAGVRFGYTF.

This clonotype came up a few times. The chain recombines TRBV30 with TRBJ1-1, with unresolved D. Germline loops: CDR1 GTSNPN, CDR2 SVGIG (reference sequence). Trimming removed 0 bases from V and 9 bases from J, with 11 bases in between. The CDR3 is made up of 12 amino acids. CDR3 protein: CAWSVTESKAFF. CDR3 DNA: TGTGCCTGGAGTGTTACGGAGTCAAAAGCTTTCTTT.

The CDR3 coding sequence is TGTGCCAGCAGCAGCTGTCTCGGAGGGGATGAGCAGTTCTTC. Translating gives CASSSCLGGDEQFF. The chain links TRBV7-9 to TRBJ2-1, with a tentative D call TRBD2 (6 bases). Germline values: CDR1 SEHNR, CDR2 FQNEAQ (reference sequence). V was cut by 5 bases and J by 8 bases, with 16 bases left in between. This CDR3 has 14 residues.

This clonotype was picked up a small number of times. This chain uses TRBV27 with TRBJ1-3; D gene uncertain. V was clipped by 4 bases and J by 0 bases, with 10 bases between them. Germline lookup yields CDR1 MNHEY and CDR2 SMNVEV (reference sequence). The length of the CDR3 is 15 residues. The chain's CDR3 is CASSSAEPSGNTIYF. The CDR3 bases are TGTGCCAGCAGTTCTGCGGAACCCTCTGGAAACACCATATATTTT.

The chain combines TRBV12-3 or TRBV12-4 with TRBJ1-5; D remains ambiguous. The CDR3 covers 16 residues. With 1 base removed from V and 0 bases from J, the gap between germline ends came to 10 bases. For the CDR3, the DNA is TGTGCCAGCAGTTTAGAGGGCGGTCATAGCAATCAGCCCCAGCATTTT. Its protein is CASSLEGGHSNQPQHF.

This clonotype was detected ten times or more. The chain carries TRBV11-2 and TRBJ2-3; D is ambiguous. Germline loops: CDR1 SGHAT, CDR2 FQNNGV. With 1 base removed from V and 2 bases from J, the gap between germline ends came to 13 bases. The CDR3 extends over 16 amino acids. CDR3 sequence (DNA): TGTGCCAGCAGCTTAGGCTCGTTTCCTAACACAGATACGCAGTATTTT. Protein: CASSLGSFPNTDTQYF.

This chain uses TRBV6-5 with TRBJ2-3; the match to TRBD2 covers 10 bases. This CDR3 contains 16 residues. Unmatched junction bases numbered 6, after V lost 4 bases and J lost 2 bases. Per germline, CDR1 MNHEY and CDR2 SVGAGI. The CDR3, as DNA: TGTGCCAGCAGTTCCCCTAGCGGGAGACCCACAGATACGCAGTATTTT. It codes for CASSSPSGRPTDTQYF.

This clonotype has more than one count but fewer than ten. The rearrangement uses TRBV5-1 and TRBJ2-7; D is perhaps TRBD2 (6 bases). Between the trimmed V and J ends, which lost 7 bases and 2 bases, there was a span of 16 bases. Per germline, CDR1 SGHRS and CDR2 YFSETQ. CDR3 length: 14 residues. The CDR3 region is CASCPGTPTYEQYF. The CDR3 DNA reads TGCGCCAGCTGTCCCGGGACTCCTACCTACGAGCAGTACTTC.

In its sample, this clonotype was seen a few times. This chain uses TRBV6-1 with TRBJ2-2; TRBD1 is a possible D gene (5 bases). The germline gives CDR1 MNHNS, CDR2 SASEGT. Trimming cost V 4 bases and J 2 bases, with 11 bases left between them. The CDR3 has 15 amino acids. CDR3 DNA: TGTGCCAGCAGTGTCGGCAGGGTTAACACCGGGGAGCTGTTTTTT. This translates into CASSVGRVNTGELFF.

This chain links TRBV3-1 with TRBJ1-1; unclear D gene. V lost 1 base to trimming and J lost 11 bases, with 14 bases between them. This CDR3 contains 13 residues. Germline lookup yields CDR1 LGHDT and CDR2 YNNKEL (reference sequence). CDR3 nucleotides: TGTGCCAGCAGCCAAGTCCAAGGGCGGCCGGCTTTCTTT. Protein: CASSQVQGRPAFF.

The chain joins TRBV29-1 to TRBJ2-1, with D tentatively TRBD2 (7 bases). V lost 8 bases and J 12 bases, leaving 14 bases between the germline ends. The CDR3 has 10 amino acids. Germline V gives CDR1 SQVTM, CDR2 ANQGSEA. The CDR3 loop is CSSLGGGQFF. The CDR3 nucleotides read TGCAGCTCCCTAGGGGGGGGGCAGTTCTTC.

This chain connects TRBV3-1 to TRBJ2-3; D unclear. Between the trimmed V and J ends, which lost 1 base and 3 bases, there was a span of 5 bases. CDR1 LGHDT and CDR2 YNNKEL come from the germline V gene (reference sequence). The CDR3 contains 13 residues. CDR3 loop: CASSQVWTDTQYF. The CDR3, as DNA: TGTGCCAGCAGCCAAGTGTGGACAGATACGCAGTATTTT.

This clonotype was detected a few times. The chain couples TRBV6-6 to TRBJ2-7, with TRBD1 identical over 7 bases. The length of the CDR3 is 14 residues. The junction had 6 bases not matched to a gene; V was cut back by 5 bases and J by 2 bases. Per the germline V gene, CDR1 is MNHNY and CDR2 is SVGAGI (reference sequence). The CDR3: CASSRWDSTYEQYF. As DNA, the CDR3 is TGTGCCAGCAGTCGTTGGGACAGCACCTACGAGCAGTACTTC.

This clonotype was seen more than once but under ten times. V is TRBV7-3 and J is TRBJ2-2, with TRBD2 matching over 8 bases. V trimming: 1 base; J trimming: 1 base; junction bases outside the gene matches: 5. The CDR3 sequence is 17 residues long. Per germline, CDR1 SGHTA and CDR2 FQGTGA. The CDR3 sequence is CASSLIAGRKNTGELFF. As DNA, the CDR3 is TGTGCCAGCAGCTTAATAGCGGGACGCAAGAACACCGGGGAGCTGTTTTTT.

This sequence joins TRBV7-3 and TRBJ2-1; D is undetermined. This CDR3 is built from 13 residues. The germline V and J ends were trimmed by 5 bases and 6 bases, with 11 bases remaining between them. From germline, CDR1 is SGHTA and CDR2 FQGTGA. The CDR3 DNA follows: TGTGCCAGCAGCGCTTACAGCACCAATGAGCAGTTCTTC. This encodes CASSAYSTNEQFF.

The chain uses TRBV5-1 and TRBJ2-5, with no clear D. V was pared by 4 bases and J by 4 bases, with 17 bases between. Germline V gene sequence: CDR1 SGHRS, CDR2 YFSETQ. The CDR3 sequence is 15 residues long. CDR3 nucleotides: TGCGCCAGCAGCACTCGCCCGGTGGGTGCAGAGACCCAGTACTTC. It encodes CASSTRPVGAETQYF.

CDR3 residues: CASGQGFLEAFF. In DNA form, the CDR3 reads TGTGCTAGTGGTCAGGGCTTCCTTGAAGCTTTCTTT. The rearrangement joins TRBV12-5 to TRBJ1-1; D might be TRBD1 (5 bases). The CDR3 is 12 residues long. Deletions cut 5 bases from V and 7 bases from J, with 11 bases between. Germline V gene sequence: CDR1 LGHNT, CDR2 FRNRAP.

This clonotype has ten or more counts. The chain carries TRBV29-1 and TRBJ2-7; 10 positions agree with TRBD1. This CDR3 has 12 amino acids. Trimming at V came to 7 bases and at J to 4 bases, leaving 4 bases not matched to a gene. In germline, CDR1 is SQVTM, CDR2 ANQGSEA. DNA for the CDR3: TGCAGCGCGACAGGGGGCAAGTACGAGCAGTACTTC. It encodes CSATGGKYEQYF.

This clonotype was observed many times. This chain links TRBV6-1 with TRBJ2-7; D is unclear. The V end lost 4 bases, the J end lost 1 base, and 2 bases lay between the germline ends. The CDR3 spans 11 residues. Germline V gene lookup returns CDR1 MNHNS and CDR2 SASEGT. The CDR3 nucleotides read TGTGCCAGCAGTGCGTCCTACGAGCAGTACTTC. Amino acids: CASSASYEQYF.

This clonotype has a handful of counts. The chain carries TRBV14 and TRBJ2-1; no definite D call. This CDR3 is built from 14 residues. V shed 1 base and J shed 1 base, with 5 bases lying between them. Germline V gene sequence: CDR1 SGHDN, CDR2 FVKESK. The CDR3 DNA follows: TGTGCCAGCAGCCAAGTGGCATCCTACAATGAGCAGTTCTTC. Amino acid sequence: CASSQVASYNEQFF.

This clonotype occurred a few times. The chain is built from TRBV5-1 and TRBJ1-1; D is unclear. Deletions cut 5 bases from V and 0 bases from J, with 11 bases between. The CDR3 consists of 14 residues. The germline V gene encodes CDR1 SGHRS and CDR2 YFSETQ. CDR3 residues: CASSLSGLNTEAFF. CDR3 DNA sequence: TGCGCCAGCAGTCTTAGTGGGCTGAACACTGAAGCTTTCTTT.